This T cell receptor beta chain was recovered during a study of cytotoxic CD8 clonotypes in ibrutinib-treated CLL. Study-level results: Baseline clonality was higher than in age-matched healthy donors and moved in step with circulating CD8+ T-cell counts. Clonality went higher at ibrutinib response and then dropped back toward baseline at progression.

A note on this clone: Its antigen is still unknown.

Target depth was 1 in 200,000 to 1 in 1 million T cells, about 10x per clonotype. Sequencing used immunoSEQ multiplex PCR; TCRdb keeps in-frame clones, though not all of them. Of 150,000 or so clones in the sample, 70% to 90% were seen once. V was clipped by 0 bases and J by 1 base, with 10 bases between them. The CDR3 covers 15 residues. Germline CDR1 is MNHEY and CDR2 is SVGAGI. The clonotype originates from a human donor with chronic lymphocytic leukemia. This chain links TRBV6-5 with TRBJ2-7; D is perhaps TRBD1 (5 bases). Sequenced material: PBMCs, taken at disease progression, from a patient treated with ibrutinib. The chain's CDR3 is CASSYSAGISYEQYF. CDR3 bases: TGTGCCAGCAGTTACTCGGCAGGGATTTCCTACGAGCAGTACTTC.